The T cell receptor beta chain under discussion was sequenced for a study of shared clonotypes between healthy human individuals. Naive CD8 cells, CD45RO-negative and positively selected for CCR7, excluded terminally differentiated effector memory CD45RA+ cells. CDR3 length: 17 residues. Germline values: CDR1 SGDLS, CDR2 YYNGEE. Trimming left V 3 bases short and J 4 bases short, with 19 bases between. Clones were read by immunoSEQ multiplex PCR, and TCRdb kept only the in-frame ones, dropping some. The sample contains about 1,800,000 clones, about 95% of which appear only once. This clonotype originated in a man aged 18 to 30 in good health. The chain links TRBV9 to TRBJ2-2, with D tentatively TRBD1 (6 bases). Sequencing was carried out using naive CD8+ T cells sorted from blood. The CDR3 nucleotides are TGTGCCAGCAGCGCGCATTTAGCAGGGGCGAGCACCGGGGAGCTGTTTTTT. It codes for CASSAHLAGASTGELFF.